This is a list of T cell receptor beta chains from one sample in a study of preoperative IRX-2 immunotherapy in early breast cancer. Sequenced by immunoSEQ multiplex PCR; TCRdb stores in-frame clones only, minus some. The sample lists about 37,000 clones; approximately 80% were seen once. Sample: lymph node tissue, taken after IRX-2 immunotherapy. The receptors were sampled from a human donor with breast cancer. Both conserved end residues are part of each CDR3. Size tells how often a clone was seen (once, few, many) or the class of an expanded clone, and some rows leave it out.

V gene: TRBV11-3; clone size: NA; J gene: TRBJ1-4; CDR3 protein: CASSGSSITNEKLFF
V gene: TRBV5-1; clone size: NA; J gene: TRBJ2-1; CDR3 protein: CASSGSQGGSYNEQFF
V gene: TRBV11-3; clone size: NA; J gene: TRBJ1-1; CDR3 protein: CASSFRGDSSEAFF
V gene: TRBV11-3; clone size: NA; J gene: TRBJ1-2; CDR3 protein: CASSLLSQGRGHGYTF
V gene: TRBV28; clone size: NA; J gene: TRBJ1-5; CDR3 protein: CASSSPRGGPGHGRNQPQHF
V gene: TRBV15; clone size: NA; J gene: TRBJ2-1; CDR3 protein: CATSRDRLALAGGQNEQFF
V gene: TRBV7-1; clone size: NA; J gene: TRBJ1-1; CDR3 protein: CASSRTGVTEAFF
V gene: TRBV11-3; clone size: once; J gene: TRBJ1-2; CDR3 protein: CASTPGTGGYGYTF
V gene: TRBV7-4; clone size: NA; J gene: TRBJ1-2; CDR3 protein: CASAGGLNYGYTF
V gene: TRBV28; clone size: NA; J gene: TRBJ2-5; CDR3 protein: CASKMRGWKVVGTQYF
V gene: TRBV6-8; clone size: NA; J gene: TRBJ1-2; CDR3 protein: CASRSGGGYGYTF
V gene: TRBV19; clone size: NA; J gene: TRBJ1-6; CDR3 protein: CASRQGPTYNSPLHF
V gene: TRBV29-1; clone size: once; J gene: TRBJ2-1; CDR3 protein: CSVGTSGGPYNEQFF
V gene: TRBV11-3; clone size: NA; J gene: TRBJ1-2; CDR3 protein: CASSPRSGGEDYGYTF
V gene: TRBV19; clone size: NA; J gene: TRBJ1-1; CDR3 protein: CASSISQGGNTEAFF
V gene: TRBV28; clone size: NA; J gene: TRBJ1-2; CDR3 protein: CASSSSPLNYGYTF
V gene: TRBV6-8; clone size: NA; J gene: TRBJ2-1; CDR3 protein: CASSVLAGGYNEQFF
V gene: TRBV28; clone size: NA; J gene: TRBJ1-6; CDR3 protein: CASSPLGGSNSPLHF
V gene: TRBV28; clone size: NA; J gene: TRBJ1-2; CDR3 protein: CASRPGQGAIYGYTF
V gene: TRBV12-5; clone size: NA; J gene: TRBJ2-1; CDR3 protein: CASGPTGDPRNEQFF
V gene: TRBV11-3; clone size: few; J gene: TRBJ1-1; CDR3 protein: CASSPGQGSDTEAFF
V gene: TRBV6-8; clone size: NA; J gene: TRBJ1-4; CDR3 protein: CASSGINGEKLFF
V gene: TRBV6-4; clone size: NA; J gene: TRBJ1-1; CDR3 protein: CATAGDPKAFF
V gene: TRBV5-1; clone size: NA; J gene: TRBJ1-4; CDR3 protein: CASRPDGATNEKLFF
V gene: TRBV28; clone size: NA; J gene: TRBJ2-3; CDR3 protein: CASSLRGGGTDTQYF
V gene: TRBV25-1; clone size: NA; J gene: TRBJ1-2; CDR3 protein: CASSPDRGGVGYTF
V gene: TRBV19; clone size: NA; J gene: TRBJ1-3; CDR3 protein: CASSMDRGVTGNTIYF
V gene: TRBV18; clone size: once; J gene: TRBJ1-3; CDR3 protein: CASSPIQGAGNTIYF
V gene: TRBV7-6; clone size: NA; J gene: TRBJ1-1; CDR3 protein: CASSLVDRSTEAFF
V gene: TRBV7-6; clone size: NA; J gene: TRBJ2-5; CDR3 protein: CASSLPPLLAGGSGMTQYF
V gene: TRBV7-7; clone size: once; J gene: TRBJ2-2; CDR3 protein: CASSLPPGHPANTGELFF
V gene: TRBV9; clone size: NA; J gene: TRBJ1-1; CDR3 protein: CASSPAPRGTEAFF
V gene: TRBV5-1; clone size: NA; J gene: TRBJ2-7; CDR3 protein: CASSFRGQSTYEQYF
V gene: TRBV6-8; clone size: NA; J gene: TRBJ1-5; CDR3 protein: CASSWDRGHQPQHF
V gene: TRBV5-1; clone size: NA; J gene: TRBJ2-6; CDR3 protein: CASSLEGGGANVLTF
V gene: TRBV1; clone size: few; J gene: TRBJ2-6; CDR3 protein: CASSHLTGTDSGANVLTF
V gene: TRBV18; clone size: NA; J gene: TRBJ1-6; CDR3 protein: CASSPKGVEGYNSPLHF
V gene: TRBV9; clone size: NA; J gene: TRBJ1-4; CDR3 protein: CASSSDRANEKLFF
V gene: TRBV11-3; clone size: NA; J gene: TRBJ1-2; CDR3 protein: CASTRGEANYGYTF
V gene: TRBV6-7; clone size: NA; J gene: TRBJ2-3; CDR3 protein: CASRDRGYTDTQYF
V gene: TRBV11-3; clone size: NA; J gene: TRBJ1-5; CDR3 protein: CASSSDSGNQPQHF
V gene: TRBV29-1; clone size: NA; J gene: TRBJ2-7; CDR3 protein: CSAWTTPNYEQYF
V gene: TRBV11-3; clone size: NA; J gene: TRBJ1-4; CDR3 protein: CASSLDGGRGQEKLFF
V gene: TRBV6-1; clone size: NA; J gene: TRBJ2-7; CDR3 protein: CASSEAPGSIYEQYF
V gene: TRBV29-1; clone size: few; J gene: TRBJ1-5; CDR3 protein: CSAGQGSNQPQHF
V gene: TRBV6-8; clone size: NA; J gene: TRBJ1-5; CDR3 protein: CASSRGNQPQHF